This TCR beta chain stems from a study of T-cell memory formation after mild COVID-19. There are a few counts of this clonotype. The target antigen is unknown. MiXCR, run by TCRdb on the 5' RACE reads, gives a single entry per CDR3 protein. Of about 540,000 distinct CDR3 sequences in the sample, roughly 21% were seen once. Notes on the study in general: CD4+ bias marked clones expanding day 15 to 37, unlike balanced contracting clones. The pre-infection memory compartment contained some responding clones, suggesting cross-reactive memory joined.

The CDR3 length is 14 residues. V lost 6 bases and J lost 4, with 15 bases in between. Germline lookup yields CDR1 KGHSH and CDR2 LQKENI. The chain uses TRBV18 and TRBJ2-5; D is uncertain. Sample: PBMCs or a T cell subset sorted from them (not recorded which). The sequence came from an adult woman who had mild COVID-19 (a few samples of this study predate the infection). Cell type and time point are not known. Here the CDR3 reads CASSTIVTSETQYF. The CDR3, as DNA: TGTGCCAGCTCTACCATTGTAACATCAGAGACCCAGTACTTC.